This T cell receptor beta chain is from a study of T-cell reconstitution after alpha-beta-depleted transplantation in children. During its preparation, the TCRbeta library received unique molecular identifiers. TCRdb re-called the PCR reads with MiXCR, one entry per CDR3 protein. The table includes fewer than 250,000 distinct CDR3 sequences, around 8% detected once. For this clonotype: Germline is not matched at one junction end, which may reflect a read error.

Sequencing was performed on PBMCs, mostly from graft donor cells, taken 180 days after TCRalphabeta/CD19-depleted stem cell transplant. The TCR was taken from a male patient between 10 and 17 years old who had a stem cell transplant for acute lymphoblastic leukemia, so the T cells may come from the graft donor.

The CDR3 loop is CASSPTREDGTHYF. The CDR3 DNA reads as TGTGCCAGCTCACCAACGAGGGAGGACGGGACCCATTACTTC. This chain uses TRBV18 with TRBJ2-5; tentatively, D is TRBD2 (6 bases). The CDR3 sequence is 14 residues long. Germline V gene sequence: CDR1 KGHSH, CDR2 LQKENI.